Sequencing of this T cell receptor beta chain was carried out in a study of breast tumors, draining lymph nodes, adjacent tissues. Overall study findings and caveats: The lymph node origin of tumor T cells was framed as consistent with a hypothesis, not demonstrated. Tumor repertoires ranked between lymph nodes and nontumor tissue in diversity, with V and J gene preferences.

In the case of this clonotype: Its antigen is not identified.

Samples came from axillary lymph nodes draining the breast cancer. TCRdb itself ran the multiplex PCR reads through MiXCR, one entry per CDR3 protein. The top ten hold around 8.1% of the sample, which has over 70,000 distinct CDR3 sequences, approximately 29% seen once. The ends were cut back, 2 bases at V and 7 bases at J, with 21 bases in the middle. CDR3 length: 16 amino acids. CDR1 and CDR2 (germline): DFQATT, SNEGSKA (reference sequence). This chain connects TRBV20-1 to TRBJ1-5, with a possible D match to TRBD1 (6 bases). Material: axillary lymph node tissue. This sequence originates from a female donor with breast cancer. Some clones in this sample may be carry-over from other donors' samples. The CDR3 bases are TGCAGTGCTAGATCTACTCGGGCGGGGGCTGGGCAGCCCCAGCATTTT. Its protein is CSARSTRAGAGQPQHF.